This is a list of T cell receptor beta chains from one sample in a study of response to subunit inactivated influenza vaccine. MiXCR was run by TCRdb on the RT-PCR reads, yielding one entry per CDR3 protein. The data show roughly 790,000 distinct CDR3 sequences, with 21% seen just once and around 9.6% held by the top ten. Sequencing was performed on PBMCs from blood, taken around 5 days after vaccination. The receptors stem from a middle-aged man who received an inactivated influenza vaccine. The CDR3 runs from the conserved cysteine through the conserved F or W.

TRBJ1-1 | TRBV6-5 | CACSYGTGVSEAFF
TRBJ2-7 | TRBV5-1 | CASSLLPGQGDEQYF
TRBJ2-5 | TRBV20-1 | CSASVPSGGIRGETQYF
TRBJ2-1 | TRBV3-1 | CASSPRRYNEQFF
TRBJ2-7 | TRBV6-2/TRBV6-3 | CASSPEGWGTYSYEQYF
TRBJ2-1 | TRBV20-1 | CSAPPLPPWDNEQFF
TRBJ1-2 | TRBV12-3/TRBV12-4 | CASSLPGGARGYTF
TRBJ2-7 | TRBV2 | CASSPVAGFYEQYF
TRBJ1-5 | TRBV6-2/TRBV6-3 | CASSYGVGGRGSNQPQHF
TRBJ2-1 | TRBV28 | CASSPSDSHNEQFF
TRBJ2-1 | TRBV7-3 | CASSQTGTALEQFF
TRBJ1-5 | TRBV12-3/TRBV12-4 | CASSKQGPQPQHF
TRBJ1-5 | TRBV20-1 | CSAERDGSNQPQHF